One and the same sample provided the 29 T cell receptor beta chains below, sequenced in a study of T cell responses to AZD1222 COVID-19 vaccine. The table came from immunoSEQ multiplex PCR; TCRdb's copy has only in-frame clones and leaves some out. The sample shows roughly 130,000 clones, roughly 84% of them seen only once. The sequenced sample was peripheral blood, obtained on day 0 of AZD1222 vaccination. All receptors come from an adult in good health.

The gene calls are TRBV10-3 and TRBJ1-2; TRBD1 agrees at 9 bases. The CDR3 has 16 residues. CDR1 and CDR2 from the germline V gene are ENHRY and SYGVKD. With 4 bases clipped from V and 1 base from J, the junction kept 7 bases outside the gene matches. The DNA for the CDR3 is TGTGCCATCAGTGCGGGACAGGGTCGACTTAACTATGGCTACACCTTC. Encoded protein: CAISAGQGRLNYGYTF.

This clone appeared a single time. The V call is TRBV4-1, the J call TRBJ2-5, with a weak D call TRBD2 (5 bases). The CDR3 is made up of 18 amino acids. Germline CDR1 reads MGHRA; CDR2 reads YSYEKL. V gave up 4 bases and J gave up 5 bases, with 26 bases separating them. CDR3 in amino acids: CASSRIKRVGPVGETQYF. DNA for the CDR3: TGCGCCAGCAGCCGCATCAAGAGGGTCGGTCCGGTCGGGGAGACCCAGTACTTC.

Only a few counts were recorded for this clone. The chain joins TRBV7-7 to TRBJ1-6; D is ambiguous. The CDR3 sequence is 18 residues long. CDR1 is SSHAT, CDR2 FNYEAQ, per germline (reference sequence). The V end lost 3 bases, the J end lost 6 bases, and 21 bases lay between the germline ends. For the CDR3, the DNA is TGTGCCAGCAGCTTTATACTCCTGGGTTACGGCTCTAATTCACCCCTCCACTTT. Translating gives CASSFILLGYGSNSPLHF.

The rearrangement uses TRBV21-1 and TRBJ1-1. TRBV21-1 is a recognized pseudogene. The CDR3 length is 13 residues. The CDR3 DNA reads as TGTGCCAGTCGGGTGAGGGACAACACTGAAGCTTTCTTT. Its protein product is CASRVRDNTEAFF.

The chain recombines TRBV7-2 with TRBJ1-1, with no clear D. V was pared by 5 bases and J by 4 bases, with 17 bases between. Germline values: CDR1 SGHTA, CDR2 FQGNSA. This CDR3 spans 15 amino acids. CDR3 protein: CASSQAGGITTEAFF. In DNA form, the CDR3 reads TGTGCCAGCAGCCAGGCGGGCGGGATTACCACTGAAGCTTTCTTT.

This clone was detected once. The chain is built from TRBV6-5 and TRBJ2-7; 11 nucleotides agree with TRBD1. Germline CDR1 MNHEY, CDR2 SVGAGI. Trimming took 6 bases from V and 3 from J; bases not matched to a gene: 7. CDR3 length: 15 residues. The CDR3 DNA reads as TGTGCCAGCAGCACCGGGACAGGGGGTTTCTACGAGCAGTACTTC. It translates to CASSTGTGGFYEQYF.

The chain is built from TRBV27 and TRBJ2-1; 10 nucleotides agree with TRBD1. Unmatched junction bases numbered 10, after V lost 1 base and J lost 7 bases. The CDR3 has 17 amino acids. Germline lookup yields CDR1 MNHEY and CDR2 SMNVEV (reference sequence). Written as DNA, the CDR3 is TGTGCCAGCAGTTTATTAGGGACAGGGGTTGGGTCTAATGAGCAGTTCTTC. This encodes CASSLLGTGVGSNEQFF.

This clone was picked up a small number of times. The rearrangement joins TRBV19 to TRBJ1-1; weak D call: TRBD1 (5 bases). V was pared by 3 bases and J by 4 bases, with 6 bases between. This CDR3 contains 12 residues. The germline V gene encodes CDR1 LNHDA and CDR2 SQIVND (reference sequence). The CDR3 loop reads CASSMGGTEAFF. In DNA, the CDR3 is TGTGCCAGTAGTATGGGGGGCACTGAAGCTTTCTTT.

This chain joins TRBV19 and TRBJ2-2; D ambiguous. V was clipped by 9 bases and J by 4 bases, with 21 bases between them. There are 16 residues in the CDR3. Germline V gene data show CDR1 as LNHDA and CDR2 as SQIVND (reference sequence). CDR3: CASQYSRQTSTGELFF. The CDR3 DNA is TGTGCCAGCCAGTATAGTAGGCAGACAAGCACCGGGGAGCTGTTTTTT.

CDR3 amino acids: CASSFRGNYGYTF. The DNA for the CDR3 is TGTGCCAGCAGTTTCAGGGGAAACTATGGCTACACCTTC. The chain couples TRBV12-3 or TRBV12-4 to TRBJ1-2; D is possibly TRBD1 (6 bases). The ends were cut back, 3 bases at V and 2 bases at J, with 7 bases in the middle. The CDR3 runs to 13 residues.

The chain combines TRBV27 with TRBJ1-3; D unclear. The germline gives CDR1 MNHEY, CDR2 SMNVEV (reference sequence). V was shortened by 3 bases and J by 0 bases, with 6 bases between the two germline ends. The CDR3 length is 14 residues. The CDR3 nucleotides are TGTGCCAGCAGTTTTCCGGGCTCTGGAAACACCATATATTTT. It translates to CASSFPGSGNTIYF.

The chain links TRBV19 to TRBJ2-2; TRBD2 aligns across 15 bases. V shed 3 bases, J shed 1 base, and the junction held 9 bases outside the gene matches. This CDR3 is built from 20 residues. Germline V CDR1 and CDR2: LNHDA, SQIVND (reference sequence). The CDR3, as DNA: TGTGCCAGTAGTATCATCTCGGGACTAGCGGGGGGCCTGAACACCGGGGAGCTGTTTTTT. Amino acids: CASSIISGLAGGLNTGELFF.

The rearrangement links TRBV4-3 to TRBJ2-2, with a tentative D call TRBD1 (6 bases). V gave up 2 bases and J gave up 4 bases, with 8 bases separating them. Germline V gene lookup returns CDR1 LGHNA and CDR2 YSLEER. CDR3 length equals 14 residues. Here the CDR3 DNA reads TGCGCCAGCAGCCAACAGGGGTTCACCGGGGAGCTGTTTTTT. Translating it yields CASSQQGFTGELFF.

This clone has a count of ten or more. The chain joins TRBV9 to TRBJ1-1; D might be TRBD1 (5 bases). Deletions cut 0 bases from V and 5 bases from J, with 14 bases between. The CDR3 has 15 residues. Germline values: CDR1 SGDLS, CDR2 YYNGEE. DNA of the CDR3: TGTGCCAGCAGCGTAGGTAAGGGGCTGGGGACTGAAGCTTTCTTT. Its protein is CASSVGKGLGTEAFF.

The gene calls are TRBV6-5 and TRBJ2-2, with TRBD2 identical over 9 bases. V trimming: 7 bases; J trimming: 7 bases; junction bases outside the gene matches: 7. The CDR3 is 14 residues long. CDR1 MNHEY and CDR2 SVGAGI come from the germline V gene. CDR3 protein: CASKVAGDNGELFF. CDR3 bases: TGTGCCAGCAAAGTAGCGGGAGATAACGGGGAGCTGTTTTTT.

The sample holds one count of this clone. The chain carries TRBV28 and TRBJ2-7; 9 positions agree with TRBD1. Losses at the gene ends were 6 bases for V and 4 bases for J; bases not matched to a gene: 16. The V gene's germline CDR1 is MDHEN and CDR2 SYDVKM. This CDR3 comprises 17 residues. CDR3: CASRRGTGQSESYEQYF. CDR3 nucleotide sequence: TGTGCCAGCAGACGAGGGACAGGGCAGTCGGAAAGTTACGAGCAGTACTTC.

The V gene is TRBV5-5, the J gene TRBJ2-1, with D tentatively TRBD2 (6 bases). Germline V gene data show CDR1 as SGHKS and CDR2 as YYEKEE (reference sequence). The CDR3 covers 17 residues. V was clipped by 3 bases and J by 4 bases, with 20 bases between them. The CDR3 DNA reads TGTGCCAGCAGCTCGGCGGGACTGAGAAATGGATACAATGAGCAGTTCTTC. Protein product: CASSSAGLRNGYNEQFF. Filled out from reference TRBV5-5 and TRBJ2-1, the complete variable domain reads DAGVTQSPTHLIKTRGQQVTLRCSPISGHKSVSWYQQVLGQGPQFIFQYYEKEERGRGNFPDRFSARQFPNYSSELNVNALLLGDSALYLCASSSAGLRNGYNEQFFGPGTRLTVL.

This sequence joins TRBV6-5 and TRBJ1-1; unclear D gene. V was pared by 8 bases and J by 0 bases, with 10 bases between. Germline-derived CDR1 and CDR2 are MNHEY and SVGAGI. The CDR3 totals 13 residues. The chain's CDR3 is CASQVVMNTEAFF. CDR3 bases: TGTGCCAGCCAGGTAGTAATGAACACTGAAGCTTTCTTT.

J is TRBJ2-5 and V is TRBV12-2; the DNA was not compared with TRBD2, the D call given in the table. TRBV12-2 is noted as a pseudogene. CDR3 size: 15 residues. The CDR3 DNA sequence: TGTGCAAGTCGCTGGTGGAGCCTAACCCAAGAGACCCAGTACTTC. The encoded protein is CASRWWSLTQETQYF.

J is TRBJ2-1 and V is TRBV10-2; D perhaps matches TRBD2 (6 bases). CDR3 length equals 13 residues. V gave up 8 bases and J gave up 0 bases, with 8 bases separating them. Germline lookup yields CDR1 WSHSY and CDR2 SAAADI. The CDR3 is CASGRSSYNEQFF. The CDR3 bases are TGCGCCAGCGGGAGGAGCTCCTACAATGAGCAGTTCTTC.

The rearrangement uses TRBV2 and TRBJ1-4; D is uncertain. The CDR3 covers 13 residues. Trimming took off 6 bases at V and 0 bases at J, with 5 bases between the two ends. Germline assignment: CDR1 SNHLY and CDR2 FYNNEI. CDR3 DNA: TGTGCCAGCAGGTCCACAACTAATGAAAAACTGTTTTTT. The encoded protein is CASRSTTNEKLFF.

The V call is TRBV7-2, the J call TRBJ2-3, with D perhaps TRBD2 (6 bases). The CDR3 covers 17 residues. Deletions cut 1 base from V and 0 bases from J, with 14 bases between. Germline V gene sequence: CDR1 SGHTA, CDR2 FQGNSA. The CDR3 sequence: CASSLGRGLISTDTQYF. DNA of the CDR3: TGTGCCAGCAGCTTAGGGAGGGGCCTGATCAGCACAGATACGCAGTATTTT.

This chain connects TRBV7-9 to TRBJ2-3; D remains ambiguous. The CDR3 contains 13 residues. CDR1 SEHNR and CDR2 FQNEAQ come from the germline V gene (reference sequence). The V and J ends lost 2 bases and 2 bases respectively, with 5 bases between them. In DNA, the CDR3 is TGTGCCAGCAGCTTACCTATCACAGATACGCAGTATTTT. Translated, it gives CASSLPITDTQYF.

In nucleotides, the CDR3 is TGTGCCAGCAGTGACCACTATAGCAATCAGCCCCAGCATTTT. It yields the protein CASSDHYSNQPQHF. The V call is TRBV25-1, the J call TRBJ1-5; the D is unclear. The V end was cut by 3 bases, the J end by 0 bases, with 6 bases between. This CDR3 comprises 14 residues. Germline CDR1 is MGHDK and CDR2 is SYGVNS.

The chain is built from TRBV6-1 and TRBJ2-7; no clear D gene. Germline assignment: CDR1 MNHNS and CDR2 SASEGT. This CDR3 has 14 amino acids. V was shortened by 3 bases and J by 0 bases, with 9 bases between the two germline ends. DNA of the CDR3: TGTGCCAGCAGTGAGGCAGGCGTCTCCTACGAGCAGTACTTC. This gives the protein CASSEAGVSYEQYF.

Turning to this clone: Additional DNA sequences in this sample encode the identical CDR3. V gene TRBV7-3 combines with J gene TRBJ2-2; TRBD1 is a possible D gene (5 bases). CDR3 length equals 13 residues. V gave up 2 bases and J gave up 5 bases, with 6 bases separating them. Germline V gene sequence: CDR1 SGHTA, CDR2 FQGTGA. This CDR3 reads CASSLQGTGELFF. The CDR3 DNA follows: TGTGCCAGCAGCTTACAGGGAACCGGGGAGCTGTTTTTT.

This clone was seen more than once but under ten times. The V and J genes are TRBV6-1 and TRBJ2-6, with D hard to call. This CDR3 is built from 15 residues. In germline, CDR1 is MNHNS, CDR2 SASEGT. Trimming took 0 bases from V and 0 from J, leaving 3 bases between them. CDR3 bases: TGTGCCAGCAGTGAAGCCAGCTCTGGGGCCAACGTCCTGACTTTC. Protein sequence: CASSEASSGANVLTF.

This clone was counted once. The chain recombines TRBV10-3 with TRBJ1-1, with D uncertain. Germline lookup yields CDR1 ENHRY and CDR2 SYGVKD. V was trimmed by 0 bases and J by 6 bases, leaving 8 bases between them. CDR3 size: 13 residues. CDR3 amino acids: CAISESPRAEAFF. CDR3 sequence (DNA): TGTGCCATCAGTGAGTCTCCAAGGGCTGAAGCTTTCTTT.

The chain is built from TRBV27 and TRBJ2-3; unclear D gene. V was cut by 5 bases and J by 1 base, with 19 bases left in between. Germline V gives CDR1 MNHEY, CDR2 SMNVEV (reference sequence). This CDR3 spans 17 amino acids. CDR3 residues: CASSPQFGGGGTDTQYF. The CDR3 bases are TGTGCCAGCAGTCCACAGTTTGGTGGCGGCGGCACAGATACGCAGTATTTT.